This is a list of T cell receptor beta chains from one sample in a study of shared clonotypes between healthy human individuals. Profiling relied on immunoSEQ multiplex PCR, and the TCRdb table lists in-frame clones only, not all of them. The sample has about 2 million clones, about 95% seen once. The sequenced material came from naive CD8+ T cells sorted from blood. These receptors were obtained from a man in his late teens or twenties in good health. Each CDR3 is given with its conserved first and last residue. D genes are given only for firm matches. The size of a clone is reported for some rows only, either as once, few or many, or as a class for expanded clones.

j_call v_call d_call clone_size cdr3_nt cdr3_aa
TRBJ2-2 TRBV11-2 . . TGTGCCAGCAGCTTAGTTGAAGTTTGGGAGGCCGGGGAGCTGTTTTTT CASSLVEVWEAGELFF
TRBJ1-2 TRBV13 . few TGTGCCAGCTCCAGTTCGGAGAGCGGCTACACCTTC CASSSSESGYTF
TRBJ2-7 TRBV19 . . TGTGCCAGTAGTATGATTAAGGGGCCATACGAGCAGTACTTC CASSMIKGPYEQYF
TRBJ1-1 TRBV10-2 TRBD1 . TGCGCCAGTTCAGGGGGGGATTACACTGAAGCTTTCTTT CASSGGDYTEAFF
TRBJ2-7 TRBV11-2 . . TGTGCCAGCAGCTTATCCCAGTCTAGATACGAGCAGTACTTC CASSLSQSRYEQYF
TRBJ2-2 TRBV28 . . TGTGCCAGCAGCCGATCCGGGGAGCTGTTTTTT CASSRSGELFF
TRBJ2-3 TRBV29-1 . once TGCAGCGACACAGGTTTAGGGGCCACAGATACGCAGTATTTT CSDTGLGATDTQYF
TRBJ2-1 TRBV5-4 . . TGTGCCAGCCGTACGGACGGACTCTACTACTCCTACAATGAGCAGTTCTTC CASRTDGLYYSYNEQFF
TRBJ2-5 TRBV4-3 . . TGCGCCAGCAGCCAAGATTCAGAGGGCCGGGAGACCCAGTACTTC CASSQDSEGRETQYF
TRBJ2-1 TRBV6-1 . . TGTGCCAGCAGTGAAGACAAGAGCTCCTACAATGAGCAGTTCTTC CASSEDKSSYNEQFF
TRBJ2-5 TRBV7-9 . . TGTGCCAGCAGCTCAGTCGGGCGGCAAGAGACCCAGTACTTC CASSSVGRQETQYF
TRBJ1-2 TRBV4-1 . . TGCGCCAGCAGCCCCCCGGAGGGGGGGGGCTACACCTTC CASSPPEGGGYTF
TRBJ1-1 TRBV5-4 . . TGTGCCAGCAGCTGGTCGGGGGCCACTGAAGCTTTCTTT CASSWSGATEAFF
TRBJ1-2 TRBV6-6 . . TGTGCCAGCAGTTACTCCGGCGGATCTAACTATGGCTACACCTTC CASSYSGGSNYGYTF
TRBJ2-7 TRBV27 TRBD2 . TGTGCCAGCAGTTTATGGGGGGGAATCCAACTCGACGAGCAGTACTTC CASSLWGGIQLDEQYF
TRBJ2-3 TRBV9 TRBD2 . TGTGCCAGCAGCACGGGACTAGCCCCCACAGATACGCAGTATTTT CASSTGLAPTDTQYF
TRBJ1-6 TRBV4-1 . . TGCGCCAGCAGCCAACCAGCCGGGGTAGGATCACCCCTCCACTTT CASSQPAGVGSPLHF
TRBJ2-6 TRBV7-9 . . TGTGCCAGCAGCTCCACACCCTACTCTGGGGCCAACGTCCTGACTTTC CASSSTPYSGANVLTF
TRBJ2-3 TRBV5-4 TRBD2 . TGTGCCAGCAGCGTACGCCCGGGACTAGCGGAACCAGATACGCAGTATTTT CASSVRPGLAEPDTQYF
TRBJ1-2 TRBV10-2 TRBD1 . TGCGCCAGCAATCTAGCCACAGGGGGCGGTGGCTACACCTTC CASNLATGGGGYTF
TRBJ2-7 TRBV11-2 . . TGTGCCAGCAGCTTAGTGAGGGGCGAGCAGTACTTC CASSLVRGEQYF
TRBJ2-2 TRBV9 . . TGTGCCAGCAGCGTATTTGAGGGGGTAAACACCGGGGAGCTGTTTTTT CASSVFEGVNTGELFF
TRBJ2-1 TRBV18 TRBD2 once TGTGCCAGCTCACCACCCGGACTAGCGGGAGCCTACAATGAGCAGTTCTTC CASSPPGLAGAYNEQFF
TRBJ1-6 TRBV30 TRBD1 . TGTGCCTGGAGTGTACTCGGGACAGGGGAGTCACCCCTCCACTTT CAWSVLGTGESPLHF
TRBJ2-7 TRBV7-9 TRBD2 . TGTGCCAGCAGCCCCAGGGGGACTAGCGGGAGATATGAGCAGTACTTC CASSPRGTSGRYEQYF
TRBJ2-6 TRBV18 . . TGTGCCAGCTCAGCACCAACTGTTGGGGGGGCCAACGTCCTGACTTTC CASSAPTVGGANVLTF
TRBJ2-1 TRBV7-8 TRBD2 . TGTGCCAGCAGGGGAACTAGCGGGGTAATGAATGAGCAGTTCTTC CASRGTSGVMNEQFF
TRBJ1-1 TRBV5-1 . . TGCGCCAGCAGCTTGTATCAGGGAATTCCCATGAACACTGAAGCTTTCTTT CASSLYQGIPMNTEAFF
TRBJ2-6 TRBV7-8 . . TGTGCCAGCAGCGCACAGGGTCATAAACCCACTGGGGCCAACGTCCTGACTTTC CASSAQGHKPTGANVLTF
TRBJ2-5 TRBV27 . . TGTGCCAGCAGTTTTACGGGAGCTCCACAAGAGACCCAGTACTTC CASSFTGAPQETQYF
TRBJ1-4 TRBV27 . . TGTGCCAGCAGTTTAGTGGGGCTCGGAACTAATGAAAAACTGTTTTTT CASSLVGLGTNEKLFF
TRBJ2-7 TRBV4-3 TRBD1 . TGCGCCAGCAGCCAAGATCTCACAGGGGGCGAGCAGTACTTC CASSQDLTGGEQYF
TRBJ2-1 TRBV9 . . TGTGCCAGCAGCGTAGCCCCTTCCTCCTACAATGAGCAGTTCTTC CASSVAPSSYNEQFF
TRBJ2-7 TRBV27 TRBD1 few TGTGCCAGCACGGACAGGTACTACGAGCAGTACTTC CASTDRYYEQYF
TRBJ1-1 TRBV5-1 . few TGCGCCAGCAGCTTGGGGGCTGAAGCTTTCTTT CASSLGAEAFF
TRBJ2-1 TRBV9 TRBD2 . TGTGCCAGCACCATCTCGGGGGGGAGCGGCGGTGAGCAGTTCTTC CASTISGGSGGEQFF
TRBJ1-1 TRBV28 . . TGTGCCAGCAGTTGGGGGGAGGTGAACACTGAAGCTTTCTTT CASSWGEVNTEAFF
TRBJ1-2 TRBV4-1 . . TGCGCCAGCAGCCAAGAGGCGGCGGGGCTAGGTTATGGCTACACCTTC CASSQEAAGLGYGYTF
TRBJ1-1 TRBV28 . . TGTGCCAGCAGTCCATCCATGAACACTGAAGCTTTCTTT CASSPSMNTEAFF
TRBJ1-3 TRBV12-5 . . TGTGCTAGTGGTTTGGTCCAGGGATTCGCAGACACCATATATTTT CASGLVQGFADTIYF
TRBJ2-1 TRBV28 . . TGTGCCAGCAGTTTATCCCTATACAATGAGCAGTTCTTC CASSLSLYNEQFF
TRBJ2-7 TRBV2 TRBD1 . TGTGCCAGCAGCCAAGACAGGGGTTTAGGCGAGCAGTACTTC CASSQDRGLGEQYF
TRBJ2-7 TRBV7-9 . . TGTGCCAGCAGCCGGGGGCCCGATGGGGACGAGCAGTACTTC CASSRGPDGDEQYF
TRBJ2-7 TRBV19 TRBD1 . TGTGCCAGTAGCTCGGACAGGGGCGAGCAGTACTTC CASSSDRGEQYF
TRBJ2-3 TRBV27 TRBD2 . TGTGCCAGCACCTTTGGGGCGGGAGACTCAGATACGCAGTATTTT CASTFGAGDSDTQYF
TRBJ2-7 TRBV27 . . TGTGCCAGCAGTTTTAGCTTGGGCACCACCTCCTACGAGCAGTACTTC CASSFSLGTTSYEQYF
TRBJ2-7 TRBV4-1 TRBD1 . TGCGCCAGCAGCGACTGGGGACAGGGGGGGTACGAGCAGTACTTC CASSDWGQGGYEQYF
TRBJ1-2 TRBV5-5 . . TGTGCCAGCAGCTTGGCCCTCGGGGATGGCTACACCTTC CASSLALGDGYTF
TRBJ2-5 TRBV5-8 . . TGTGCCAGCAGCTTGTCGGGGACCCAGTACTTC CASSLSGTQYF
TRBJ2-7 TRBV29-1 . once TGCAGCGTTGAAGAGACAGGTGGGCAGCCCTACGAGCAGTACTTC CSVEETGGQPYEQYF
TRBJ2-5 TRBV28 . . TGTGCCAGCAGTACCGGGGGGCAGGAGACCCAGTACTTC CASSTGGQETQYF
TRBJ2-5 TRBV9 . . TGTGCCAGCAGCGTAGGGGTTGGCGGGCAAGAGACCCAGTACTTC CASSVGVGGQETQYF
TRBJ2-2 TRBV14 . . TGTGCCAGCAGCCTCGGCAGGAACACCGGGGAGCTGTTTTTT CASSLGRNTGELFF
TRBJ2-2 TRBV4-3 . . TGCGCCAGCAGCCAAGATCGGGGCTTAAGGACCGGGGAGCTGTTTTTT CASSQDRGLRTGELFF